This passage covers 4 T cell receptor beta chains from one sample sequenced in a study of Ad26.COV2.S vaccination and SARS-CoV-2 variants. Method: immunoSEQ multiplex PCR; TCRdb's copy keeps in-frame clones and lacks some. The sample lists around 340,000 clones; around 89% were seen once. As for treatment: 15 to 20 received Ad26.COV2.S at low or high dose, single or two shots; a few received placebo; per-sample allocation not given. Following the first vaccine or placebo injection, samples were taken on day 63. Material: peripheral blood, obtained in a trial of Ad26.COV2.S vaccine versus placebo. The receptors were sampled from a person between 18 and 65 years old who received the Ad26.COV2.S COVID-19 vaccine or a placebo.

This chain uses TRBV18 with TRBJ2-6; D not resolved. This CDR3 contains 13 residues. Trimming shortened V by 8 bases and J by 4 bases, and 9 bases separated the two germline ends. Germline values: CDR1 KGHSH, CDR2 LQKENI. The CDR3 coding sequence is TGTGCCAGCGAGTCCCAGGGGGCCAACGTCCTGACTTTC. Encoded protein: CASESQGANVLTF.

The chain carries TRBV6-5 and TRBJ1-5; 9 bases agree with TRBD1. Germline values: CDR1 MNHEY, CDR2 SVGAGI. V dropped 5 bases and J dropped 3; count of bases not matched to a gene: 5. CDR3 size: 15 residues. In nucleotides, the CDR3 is TGTGCCAGCAGTAGGACAGGGGTTTTCAATCAGCCCCAGCATTTT. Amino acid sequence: CASSRTGVFNQPQHF.

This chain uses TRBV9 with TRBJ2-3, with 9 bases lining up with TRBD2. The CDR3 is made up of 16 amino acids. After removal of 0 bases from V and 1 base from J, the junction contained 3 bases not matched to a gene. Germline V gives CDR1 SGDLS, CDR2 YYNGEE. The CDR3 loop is CASSVAVAGGTDTQYF. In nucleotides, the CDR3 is TGTGCCAGCAGCGTAGCAGTAGCGGGGGGCACAGATACGCAGTATTTT.

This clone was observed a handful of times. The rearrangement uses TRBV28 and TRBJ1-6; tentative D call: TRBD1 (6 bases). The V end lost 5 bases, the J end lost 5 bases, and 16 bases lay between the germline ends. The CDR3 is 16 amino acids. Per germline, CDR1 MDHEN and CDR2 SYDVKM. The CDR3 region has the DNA TGTGCCAGCAGTCTCTCCTGGACAGCCCATAATTCACCCCTCCACTTT. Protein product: CASSLSWTAHNSPLHF.